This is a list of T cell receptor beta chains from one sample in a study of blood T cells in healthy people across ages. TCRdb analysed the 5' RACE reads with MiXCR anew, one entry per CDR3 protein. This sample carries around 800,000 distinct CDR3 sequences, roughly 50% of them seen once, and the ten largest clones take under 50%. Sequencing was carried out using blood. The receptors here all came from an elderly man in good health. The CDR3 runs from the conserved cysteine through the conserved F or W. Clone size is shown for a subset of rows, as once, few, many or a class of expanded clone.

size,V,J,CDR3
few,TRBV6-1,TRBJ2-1,CASAEEVAGVGEQFF
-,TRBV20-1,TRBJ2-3,CSAFAGTPGEDTQYF
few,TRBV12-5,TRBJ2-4,CASGLGGVLLQGNTKNIQYF
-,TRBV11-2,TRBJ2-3,CASSLDFRGHRYAYF
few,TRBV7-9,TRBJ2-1,CASSFLLTSGDNEQFF
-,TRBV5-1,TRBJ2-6,CASSDGPSSGANVLTF
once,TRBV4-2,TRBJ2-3,CASSQPDGRDTQYF
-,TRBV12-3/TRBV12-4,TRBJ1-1,CASRETVPGPSTGGTEAFF
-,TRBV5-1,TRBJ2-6,CASSLAEVPSGANVLTF
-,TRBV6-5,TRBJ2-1,CASSPPRTGSGEQFF
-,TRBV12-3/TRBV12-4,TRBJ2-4,CASSSSGRAKNIQYF
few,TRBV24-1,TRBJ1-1,CATSDVKAAEAFF
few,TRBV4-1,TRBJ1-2,CASSRPGWGGGGYTF
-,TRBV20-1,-,CSANHGTGKHHEQYF
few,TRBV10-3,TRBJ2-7,CAIPREAGSYEQYF
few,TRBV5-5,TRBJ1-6,CASSLKGSGNSPLHF
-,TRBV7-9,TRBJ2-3,CASSLGQGYAYF
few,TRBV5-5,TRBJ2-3,CASRTLAGVRDTQYF
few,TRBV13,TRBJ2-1,CASSLVAQYNEQFF
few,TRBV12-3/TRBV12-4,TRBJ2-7,CASRRTGDYEQYF
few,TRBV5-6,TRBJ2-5,CASSITSGRKTQYF
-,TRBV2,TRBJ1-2,CASSELQIDGYTF
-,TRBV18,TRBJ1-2,CASSPDWGYGYTF
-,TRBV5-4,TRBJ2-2,CASSLGGQVTGELFF